One and the same sample provided the 19 T cell receptor beta chains below, sequenced in a study of T-cell memory formation after mild COVID-19. Via MiXCR, TCRdb re-called the 5' RACE reads, giving one row per CDR3 protein. The table shows 530,000 or so distinct CDR3 sequences, with 17% occurring only once. The sample comprised PBMCs or a T cell subset sorted from them (not recorded which). These TCRs come from an adult woman who had mild COVID-19 (a few samples of this study predate the infection). Cell type and time point are not known.

This clonotype was seen many times. The chain recombines TRBV5-1 with TRBJ2-2; D may be TRBD1 (6 bases). CDR3 size: 15 residues. V lost 3 bases and J lost 0, with 9 bases in between. Germline CDR1 SGHRS, CDR2 YFSETQ. The CDR3 DNA reads TGCGCCAGCAGCTGGACAGATCCGAACACCGGGGAGCTGTTTTTT. This encodes CASSWTDPNTGELFF.

This clonotype has only a few counts. V usage is TRBV19 and J usage is TRBJ1-6; TRBD1 might be the D (6 bases). Germline V gene data show CDR1 as LNHDA and CDR2 as SQIVND (reference sequence). CDR3 size: 15 residues. V was trimmed by 5 bases and J by 5 bases, leaving 13 bases between them. The CDR3 DNA is TGTGCCAGTAGTGTCCGTGACAGGAATAATTCACCCCTCCACTTT. This gives the protein CASSVRDRNNSPLHF.

The J gene is TRBJ1-2, the V gene TRBV7-2; 10 positions match TRBD1. The CDR3 is 16 residues long. V lost 5 bases to trimming and J lost 7 bases; unmatched junction nucleotides: 13. Per germline, CDR1 SGHTA and CDR2 FQGNSA. The CDR3 spells CASSTRWDRGYSGYTF. CDR3 DNA sequence: TGTGCCAGCAGCACAAGATGGGACAGGGGTTATAGTGGCTACACCTTC.

This rearrangement joins TRBV9 to TRBJ2-2; TRBD2 agrees at 9 bases. The CDR3 is 16 residues long. After removal of 2 bases from V and 0 bases from J, the junction contained 2 bases not matched to a gene. The V gene's germline CDR1 is SGDLS and CDR2 YYNGEE. As DNA, the CDR3 is TGTGCCAGCAGCGTCGTAGCGGGAGCGAACACCGGGGAGCTGTTTTTT. Translating gives CASSVVAGANTGELFF.

This clonotype has just a few counts. This CDR3 is CSAGPTKETQYF. CDR3 sequence (DNA): TGCAGCGCGGGACCGACTAAAGAGACCCAGTACTTC. This sequence joins TRBV29-1 and TRBJ2-5; tentatively, D is TRBD1 or TRBD2 (5 bases each). CDR1 and CDR2 (germline): SQVTM, ANQGSEA. This CDR3 is 12 amino acids long. V gave up 7 bases and J gave up 3 bases, with 12 bases separating them.

This clonotype was observed a single time. This rearrangement joins TRBV7-2 to TRBJ2-3, with 7 bases fitting TRBD1. The CDR3 is made up of 15 amino acids. Germline V lookup: CDR1 SGHTA, CDR2 FQGNSA. V was pared by 4 bases and J by 3 bases, with 7 bases of the junction left unmatched. As DNA, the CDR3 is TGTGCCAGCAGCTCCGGGACAGCTAGAACAGATACGCAGTATTTT. This codes for CASSSGTARTDTQYF.

This clonotype occurred many times. This chain links TRBV6-6 with TRBJ2-1; TRBD2 is a possible D gene (6 bases). Trimming took 6 bases from V and 4 from J, leaving 19 bases between them. The CDR3 contains 16 residues. Germline CDR1 and CDR2: MNHNY and SVGAGI (reference sequence). CDR3 sequence: CASSNGGRGAYNEQFF. The CDR3 nucleotides read TGTGCCAGCAGCAACGGGGGACGGGGAGCTTACAATGAGCAGTTCTTC.

This clonotype occurred a few times. The rearrangement links TRBV5-1 to TRBJ1-2; D is unresolved. Trimming shortened V by 2 bases and J by 4 bases, and 9 bases separated the two germline ends. Germline V CDR1 and CDR2: SGHRS, YFSETQ. The CDR3 loop spans 13 amino acids. CDR3 region: CASSFAEVYGYTF. CDR3 nucleotide sequence: TGCGCCAGCAGCTTCGCGGAGGTCTATGGCTACACCTTC.

This clonotype was counted only a few times. The gene calls are TRBV29-1 and TRBJ2-1, with D possibly matching TRBD1 (5 bases). The CDR3 has 12 amino acids. Germline CDR1 reads SQVTM; CDR2 reads ANQGSEA. V lost 7 bases and J lost 0, with 7 bases in between. The CDR3 DNA reads as TGCAGCGGGGGCCTCTCCTACAATGAGCAGTTCTTC. This translates into CSGGLSYNEQFF.

This clonotype was observed a handful of times. The rearrangement uses TRBV9 and TRBJ1-4; D is undetermined. The CDR3 totals 15 residues. Trimming stripped 3 bases from V and 6 bases from J, with 15 bases between. Germline V gene data show CDR1 as SGDLS and CDR2 as YYNGEE. The CDR3 loop reads CASSANRDWDEKLFF. CDR3 coding DNA: TGTGCCAGCAGCGCCAACAGAGACTGGGATGAAAAACTGTTTTTT.

The V gene is TRBV3-1, the J gene TRBJ2-7; D remains ambiguous. The germline CDR1 and CDR2 sequences are LGHDT and YNNKEL (reference sequence). Trimming took off 5 bases at V and 8 bases at J, with 10 bases between the two ends. The CDR3 has 11 amino acids. This CDR3 is CASSTLEKQYF. The CDR3 DNA reads TGTGCCAGCAGCACCCTGGAGAAGCAGTACTTC.

This clonotype was counted many times. J is TRBJ2-3 and V is TRBV24-1; D is uncertain. Deletions cut 2 bases from V and 3 bases from J, with 14 bases between. Germline V lookup: CDR1 KGHDR, CDR2 SFDVKD. The CDR3 contains 16 residues. The chain's CDR3 is CATSDSTEHSTDTQYF. CDR3 coding DNA: TGTGCCACCAGTGATTCGACTGAGCATTCGACAGATACGCAGTATTTT.

This clonotype was detected a few times. The rearrangement uses TRBV12-5 and TRBJ2-2; TRBD2 aligns across 10 bases. The CDR3 is made up of 18 amino acids. V gave up 7 bases and J gave up 4 bases; unmatched junction bases: 15. Germline CDR1 is LGHNT and CDR2 is FRNRAP. The CDR3: CASAPPLPASGGTGELFF. The CDR3 DNA reads TGTGCTAGTGCACCTCCCCTCCCGGCTAGCGGGGGCACCGGGGAGCTGTTTTTT.

The chain couples TRBV24-1 to TRBJ1-2; D unresolved. CDR3 length: 11 residues. V was shortened by 3 bases and J by 9 bases, with 7 bases between the two germline ends. Germline V gives CDR1 KGHDR, CDR2 SFDVKD. The CDR3: CATSDGFSYTF. CDR3 bases: TGTGCCACCAGTGATGGGTTTAGCTACACCTTC.

The gene calls are TRBV12-3 or TRBV12-4 and TRBJ2-5, with D possibly TRBD1 on 6 matching bases. CDR3 size: 14 residues. Trimming left V 8 bases short and J 5 bases short, with 18 bases between. The CDR3 nucleotides are TGTGCCAGCTCAAGGGGGACCCTCGAGGAGACCCAGTACTTC. Translated, it gives CASSRGTLEETQYF.

The chain is built from TRBV10-3 and TRBJ2-3; no clear D. CDR1 is ENHRY, CDR2 SYGVKD, per germline. This CDR3 has 12 amino acids. Trimming cost V 6 bases and J 0 bases, with 4 bases left between them. The CDR3, as DNA: TGTGCCATCAGGACTAGCACAGATACGCAGTATTTT. Translation gives CAIRTSTDTQYF.

This clonotype was seen a handful of times. The rearrangement joins TRBV19 to TRBJ2-1, with a tentative D call TRBD2 (6 bases). V dropped 4 bases and J dropped 4 bases, with 20 bases sitting between them. Germline values: CDR1 LNHDA, CDR2 SQIVND (reference sequence). The CDR3 has 17 amino acids. The CDR3 sequence is CASSTQLATLLYNEQFF. The CDR3 nucleotides read TGTGCCAGTAGTACCCAACTAGCAACCCTCCTTTACAATGAGCAGTTCTTC. The variable domain in full, with the rest retrieved from reference TRBV19 and TRBJ2-1, is DGGITQSPKYLFRKEGQNVTLSCEQNLNHDAMYWYRQDPGQGLRLIYYSQIVNDFQKGDIAEGYSVSREKKESFPLTVTSAQKNPTAFYLCASSTQLATLLYNEQFFGPGTRLTVL.

The V gene is TRBV5-1, the J gene TRBJ1-1; 7 nucleotides match TRBD1. J gave up 1 base and V 2 bases, and 5 bases lay outside the gene matches. The CDR3 runs to 15 residues. Germline V gene lookup returns CDR1 SGHRS and CDR2 YFSETQ. The CDR3 nucleotides are TGCGCCAGCAGCTTCACGGGACAGAGGAACACTGAAGCTTTCTTT. This gives the protein CASSFTGQRNTEAFF.

This rearrangement joins TRBV7-2 to TRBJ1-3; D gene unclear. The CDR3 has 13 amino acids. The germline V gene encodes CDR1 SGHTA and CDR2 FQGNSA. V was trimmed by 1 base and J by 7 bases, leaving 8 bases between them. The CDR3 sequence is CASSLVKENTIYF. For the CDR3, the DNA is TGTGCCAGCAGCTTAGTGAAAGAGAACACCATATATTTT.